The rows below give T cell receptor beta chains drawn from one sample of a study of CD8 T cells in Susac syndrome. One entry per CDR3 protein, called by TCRdb with MiXCR from the immunoSEQ multiplex PCR reads. The table shows about 150,000 distinct CDR3 sequences, with about 95% occurring only once. The sample comprised CD8+ T cells from PBMCs. These receptor sequences come from a human donor with Susac syndrome. CDR3s include the opening cysteine and the closing phenylalanine or tryptophan. The D gene is left open where the match is weak. The size of a clone is reported for some rows only, either as once, few or many, or as a class for expanded clones.

TRBV12-3/TRBV12-4	TRBJ1-2	-	few	TGTGCCAGCAGTTTATCGGGGGACTATGGCTACACCTTC	CASSLSGDYGYTF
TRBV11-2	TRBJ2-1	-	-	TGTGCCAGCAGCACCAGAACAGGGAGGGCGTACAATGAGCAGTTCTTC	CASSTRTGRAYNEQFF
TRBV28	TRBJ2-1	TRBD2	-	TGTGCCAGCAGCCTCCCGGGACTAGCGGGCTCCTACAATGAGCAGTTCTTC	CASSLPGLAGSYNEQFF
TRBV12-3/TRBV12-4	TRBJ2-2	TRBD2	-	TGTGCCAGCAGCAGATTAGCTGGAGGGAGGGCCGGGGAGCTGTTTTTT	CASSRLAGGRAGELFF
TRBV4-1	TRBJ1-2	-	-	TGCGCCAGCAGCCAAGAAGCAACATATGGCTACACCTTC	CASSQEATYGYTF
TRBV20-1	TRBJ2-5	TRBD1	few	TGCAGTGCATGGGGACAGGGGGCAGAGACCCAGTACTTC	CSAWGQGAETQYF
TRBV4-1	TRBJ2-1	TRBD2	-	TGCGCCAGCAGCCTCCTAAGGGTGCGGGAGGGAAGAGGTGAGCAGTTCTTC	CASSLLRVREGRGEQFF
TRBV5-1	TRBJ2-7	-	-	TGCGCCAGCAGCTTGCTAGGGATGCACTACGAGCAGTACTTC	CASSLLGMHYEQYF
TRBV20-1	TRBJ2-7	TRBD2	-	TGCAGTGCTAGAGATCGGGGGACTAGCCTTTTCGATGACGAGCAGTACTTC	CSARDRGTSLFDDEQYF
TRBV14	TRBJ2-5	-	-	TGTGCCAGCAGCCATGGGGACCTTCAGGAGTACTTC	CASSHGDLQEYF
TRBV7-9	TRBJ2-1	-	-	TGTGCCAGCAGCTTAGTCGGCGGGGCCTCCTACAATGAGCAGTTCTTC	CASSLVGGASYNEQFF
TRBV13	TRBJ2-7	-	-	TGTGCCAGCAGCTTACAGTACAGGTCCTACGAGCAGTACTTC	CASSLQYRSYEQYF
TRBV27	TRBJ2-1	TRBD2	few	TGTGCCAGCAGTTTCGGGACTAGCGGGAGCTATGAGCAGTTCTTC	CASSFGTSGSYEQFF
TRBV13	TRBJ2-1	TRBD1	once	TGTGCCAGCAGCCCTGAATCCGGGACAGCGGTATACAATGAGCAGTTCTTC	CASSPESGTAVYNEQFF
TRBV28	TRBJ2-7	TRBD2	-	TGTGCCAGCAGTTTATCTTCTAGCGGGAATTACGAGCAGTACTTC	CASSLSSSGNYEQYF
TRBV13	TRBJ2-5	-	-	TGTGCCAGCAGCTTAGACAGGGAAGGAGAGACCCAGTACTTC	CASSLDREGETQYF
TRBV19	TRBJ1-5	TRBD1	once	TGTGCCAGTGACAGGGCGGGGGAGCCCCAGCATTTT	CASDRAGEPQHF
TRBV21-1	TRBJ2-5	-	-	TGTGCCAGCAGCAATAGTAAGGCGGTCTACCTGGCTGGGACCCAGTACTTC	CASSNSKAVYLAGTQYF
TRBV21-1	TRBJ2-7	-	-	TGTGCCAGCTTGTGGACAGCCACCTACGAGCAGTACTTC	CASLWTATYEQYF
TRBV20-1	TRBJ2-7	TRBD1	-	TGCAGTGCTCGGACAGGGTCTTCATTTGAGCAGTACTTC	CSARTGSSFEQYF
TRBV29-1	TRBJ1-5	-	-	TGCAGCGCCTCGGAAATCAATAGCAATCAGCCCCAGCATTTT	CSASEINSNQPQHF
TRBV12-3/TRBV12-4	TRBJ2-4	-	-	TGTGCCAGCAGTTTAGCGCATGCAGGGCCCCAAAACATTCAGTACTTC	CASSLAHAGPQNIQYF
TRBV5-4	TRBJ2-1	-	once	TGTGCCAGCAGCTTCCCCCGAGGGAGCGGGTCTAGCTCCTACAATGAGCAGTTCTTC	CASSFPRGSGSSSYNEQFF
TRBV14	TRBJ2-7	-	-	TGTGCCAGCAGCCAAGAACTGGATACCTACGAGCAGTACTTC	CASSQELDTYEQYF
TRBV2	TRBJ2-6	TRBD2	-	TGTGCCAGCAGTGATCCGCTAGCGGGCCACTTCTCTGGGGCCAACGTCCTGACTTTC	CASSDPLAGHFSGANVLTF
TRBV7-6	TRBJ2-5	-	-	TGTGCCAGCAGCCCGCCACAGGGACTCCTTCAAGAGACCCAGTACTTC	CASSPPQGLLQETQYF
TRBV6-5	TRBJ1-2	-	-	TGTGCCAGCAGCGTTGGGGGCGATGGCTACACCTTC	CASSVGGDGYTF
TRBV7-9	TRBJ2-1	-	-	TGTGCCAGCAGCCTCCCGGACAGCCGTTCCTCCTACAATGAGCAGTTCTTC	CASSLPDSRSSYNEQFF
TRBV20-1	TRBJ1-1	-	-	TGCAGTGCTAGAGACGGGAGCGGGACTGAAGCTTTCTTT	CSARDGSGTEAFF